This T cell receptor (beta chain) was sequenced for a study of identifying expanded T cells in peripheral blood. On this clone: Its target is not known.

The table came from immunoSEQ multiplex PCR; TCRdb's copy has only in-frame clones and leaves some out. Of around 130,000 clones listed, around 88% are singletons. Whole-study findings and limits: Across healthy donors, higher total template counts meant significantly greater roughly 2-week count variance.

The CDR3 has 17 residues. Between the trimmed V and J ends, which lost 3 bases and 3 bases, there was a span of 15 bases. CDR1 and CDR2 (germline): SGHDN, FVKESK. V gene TRBV14 combines with J gene TRBJ2-6; TRBD1 might be the D (6 bases). This receptor was obtained from a person aged 18 to 70 in good health. Sequencing was performed on blood. CDR3 nucleotides: TGTGCCAGCAGCCATGGGGTCAGGGGCTTTGGGGCCAACGTCCTGACTTTC. Residues: CASSHGVRGFGANVLTF.